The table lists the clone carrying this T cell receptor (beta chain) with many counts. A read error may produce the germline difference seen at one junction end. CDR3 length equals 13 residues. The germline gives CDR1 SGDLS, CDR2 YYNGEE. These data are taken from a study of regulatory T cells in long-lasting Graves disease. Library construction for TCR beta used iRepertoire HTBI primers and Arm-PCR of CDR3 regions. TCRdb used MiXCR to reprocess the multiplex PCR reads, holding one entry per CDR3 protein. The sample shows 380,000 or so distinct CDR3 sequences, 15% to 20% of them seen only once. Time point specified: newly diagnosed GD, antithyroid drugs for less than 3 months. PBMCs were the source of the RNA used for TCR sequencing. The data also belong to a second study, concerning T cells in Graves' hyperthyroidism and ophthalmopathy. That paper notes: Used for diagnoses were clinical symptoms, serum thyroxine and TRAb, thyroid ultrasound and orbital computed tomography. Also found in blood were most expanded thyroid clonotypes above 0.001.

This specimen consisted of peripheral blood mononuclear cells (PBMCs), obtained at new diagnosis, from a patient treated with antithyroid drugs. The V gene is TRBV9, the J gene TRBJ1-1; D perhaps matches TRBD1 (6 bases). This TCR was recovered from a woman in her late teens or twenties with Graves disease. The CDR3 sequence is CASSVARDTEAFF. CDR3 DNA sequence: TGTGCCAGCAGCGTAGCCCGGGACACAGAAGCTTTCTTT.